This T cell receptor beta chain derives from a study of blood T cells in healthy people across ages. The second PCR ran about 6 to 11 cycles with a sample-barcoded 5' primer and J-beta primers. TCRdb redid the calling of the 5' RACE reads with MiXCR, one entry per CDR3 protein. The sample yields 850,000 to 1,000,000 distinct CDR3 sequences, roughly 51% seen once. This receptor was obtained from a woman in her sixties or seventies in good health. Sequencing was done on a sample of blood.

The CDR3 loop is CSARAEQGLGYTF. The DNA for the CDR3 is TGCAGTGCTAGAGCGGAACAGGGACTTGGCTACACCTTC. This chain uses TRBV20-1 with TRBJ1-2, with D maybe TRBD1 (6 bases). CDR3 length equals 13 residues. From germline, CDR1 is DFQATT and CDR2 SNEGSKA (reference sequence). V was cut by 1 base and J by 7 bases, with 13 bases left in between.